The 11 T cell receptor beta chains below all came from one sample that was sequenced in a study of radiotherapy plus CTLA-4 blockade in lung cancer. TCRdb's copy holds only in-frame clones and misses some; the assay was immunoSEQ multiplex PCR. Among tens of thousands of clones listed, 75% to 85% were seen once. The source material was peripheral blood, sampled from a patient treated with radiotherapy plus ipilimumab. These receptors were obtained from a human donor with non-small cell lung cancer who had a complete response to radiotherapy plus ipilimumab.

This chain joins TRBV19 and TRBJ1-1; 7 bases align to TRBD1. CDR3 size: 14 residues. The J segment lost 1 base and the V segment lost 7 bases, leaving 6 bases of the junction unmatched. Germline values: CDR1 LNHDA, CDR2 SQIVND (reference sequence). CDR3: CASIGGQRNTEAFF. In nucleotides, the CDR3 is TGTGCCAGTATTGGGGGACAGAGGAACACTGAAGCTTTCTTT. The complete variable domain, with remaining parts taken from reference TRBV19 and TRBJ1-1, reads DGGITQSPKYLFRKEGQNVTLSCEQNLNHDAMYWYRQDPGQGLRLIYYSQIVNDFQKGDIAEGYSVSREKKESFPLTVTSAQKNPTAFYLCASIGGQRNTEAFFGQGTRLTVV.

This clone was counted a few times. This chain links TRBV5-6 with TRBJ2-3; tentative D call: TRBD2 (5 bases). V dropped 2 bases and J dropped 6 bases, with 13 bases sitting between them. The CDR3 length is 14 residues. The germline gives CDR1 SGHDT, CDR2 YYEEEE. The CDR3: CASSLEGLSDTQYF. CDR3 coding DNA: TGTGCCAGCAGCTTAGAGGGTTTGTCGGATACGCAGTATTTT.

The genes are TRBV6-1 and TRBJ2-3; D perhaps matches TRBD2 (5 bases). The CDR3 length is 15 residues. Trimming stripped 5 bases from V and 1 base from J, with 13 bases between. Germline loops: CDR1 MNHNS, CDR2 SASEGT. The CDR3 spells CASSFPLGGTDTQYF. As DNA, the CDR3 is TGTGCCAGCAGTTTTCCCCTCGGGGGCACAGATACGCAGTATTTT.

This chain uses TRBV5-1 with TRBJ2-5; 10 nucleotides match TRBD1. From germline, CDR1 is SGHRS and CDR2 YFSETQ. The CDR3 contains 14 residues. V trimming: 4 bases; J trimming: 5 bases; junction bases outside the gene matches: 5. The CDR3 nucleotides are TGCGCCAGCAGCGATAGGACAGGGGGGGAGACCCAGTACTTC. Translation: CASSDRTGGETQYF.

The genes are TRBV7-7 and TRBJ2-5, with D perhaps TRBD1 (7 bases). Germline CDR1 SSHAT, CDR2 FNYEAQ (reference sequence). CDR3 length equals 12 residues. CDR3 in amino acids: CASGWDSETQYF. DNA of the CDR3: TGTGCTAGCGGTTGGGACAGCGAGACCCAGTACTTC.

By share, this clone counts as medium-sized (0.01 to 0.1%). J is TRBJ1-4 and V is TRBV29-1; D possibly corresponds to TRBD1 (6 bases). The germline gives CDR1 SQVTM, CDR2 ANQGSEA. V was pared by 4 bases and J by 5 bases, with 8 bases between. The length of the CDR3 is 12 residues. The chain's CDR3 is CSVVQGNEKLFF. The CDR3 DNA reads TGCAGCGTTGTCCAGGGGAATGAAAAACTGTTTTTT.

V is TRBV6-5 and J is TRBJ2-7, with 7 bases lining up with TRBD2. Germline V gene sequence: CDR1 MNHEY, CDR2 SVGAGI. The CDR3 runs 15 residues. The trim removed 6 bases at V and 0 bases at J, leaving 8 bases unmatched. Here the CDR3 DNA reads TGTGCCAGCAGCCAGGGAGGGGCCAGCTCCTACGAGCAGTACGTC. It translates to CASSQGGASSYEQYV.

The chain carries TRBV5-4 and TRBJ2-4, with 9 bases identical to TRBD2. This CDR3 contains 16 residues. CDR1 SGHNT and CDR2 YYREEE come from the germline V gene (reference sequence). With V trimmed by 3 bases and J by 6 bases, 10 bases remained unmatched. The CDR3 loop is CASSSLGGGARNIQYF. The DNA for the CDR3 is TGTGCCAGCAGCTCCCTTGGCGGGGGGGCGCGAAACATTCAGTACTTC.

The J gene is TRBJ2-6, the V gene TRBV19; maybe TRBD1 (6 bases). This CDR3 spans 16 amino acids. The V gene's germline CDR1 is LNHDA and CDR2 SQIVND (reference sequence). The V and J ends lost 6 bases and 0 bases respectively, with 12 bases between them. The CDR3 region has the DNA TGTGCCAGTAGCAAACCGGACAGCTCTGGGGCCAACGTCCTGACTTTC. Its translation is CASSKPDSSGANVLTF.

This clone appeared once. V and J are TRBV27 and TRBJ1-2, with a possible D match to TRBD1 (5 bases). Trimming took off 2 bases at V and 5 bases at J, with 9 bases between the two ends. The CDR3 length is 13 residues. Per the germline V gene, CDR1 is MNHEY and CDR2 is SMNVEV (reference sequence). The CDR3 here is CASSLRGVYGYTF. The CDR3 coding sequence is TGTGCCAGCAGTTTACGGGGGGTATATGGCTACACCTTC.

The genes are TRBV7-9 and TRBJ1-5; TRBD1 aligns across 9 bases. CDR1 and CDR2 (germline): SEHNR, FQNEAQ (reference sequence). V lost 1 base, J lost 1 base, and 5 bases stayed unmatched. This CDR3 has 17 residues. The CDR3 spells CASSLVFGQGSNQPQHF. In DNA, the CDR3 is TGTGCCAGCAGCTTAGTTTTCGGACAGGGGAGCAATCAGCCCCAGCATTTT.